This T cell receptor (beta chain) was profiled in a study of blood T cell repertoires in COVID-19. Germline CDR1 reads MNHNY; CDR2 reads SVGAGI (reference sequence). V gave up 2 bases and J gave up 5 bases, with 7 bases separating them. The length of the CDR3 is 14 residues. Profiled with immunoSEQ multiplex PCR; TCRdb holds only in-frame clones, not every one. The sample has 220,000 or so clones; 75% to 90% are singletons. This clone has only a few counts. Sequencing was carried out using peripheral blood. The chain employs TRBV6-6 and TRBJ1-6, with D possibly matching TRBD1 (5 bases). This clonotype was sampled from a woman of 80 years or more with COVID-19, enrolled during active disease. CDR3 protein: CASSYGGDNSPLHF. The CDR3 region has the DNA TGTGCCAGCAGTTACGGGGGGGATAATTCACCCCTCCACTTT.